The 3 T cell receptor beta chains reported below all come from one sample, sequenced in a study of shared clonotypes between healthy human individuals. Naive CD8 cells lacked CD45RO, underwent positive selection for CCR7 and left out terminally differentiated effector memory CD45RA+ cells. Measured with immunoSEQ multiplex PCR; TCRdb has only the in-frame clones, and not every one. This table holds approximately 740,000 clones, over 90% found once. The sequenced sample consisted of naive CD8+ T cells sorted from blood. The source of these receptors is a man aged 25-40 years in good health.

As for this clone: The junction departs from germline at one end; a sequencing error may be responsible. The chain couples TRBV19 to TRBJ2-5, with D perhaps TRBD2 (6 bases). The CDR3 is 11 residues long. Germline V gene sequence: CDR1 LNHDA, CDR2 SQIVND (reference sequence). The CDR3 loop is CASSDHRDFDF. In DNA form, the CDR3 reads TGTGCCAGTAGCGACCACCGGGACTTCGACTTC.

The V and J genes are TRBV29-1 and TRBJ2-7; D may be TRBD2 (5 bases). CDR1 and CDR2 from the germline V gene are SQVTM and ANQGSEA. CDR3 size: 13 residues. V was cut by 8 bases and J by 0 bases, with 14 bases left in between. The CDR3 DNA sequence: TGCAGCATGAGGGCGGCGCCCTCCTACGAGCAGTACTTC. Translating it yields CSMRAAPSYEQYF.

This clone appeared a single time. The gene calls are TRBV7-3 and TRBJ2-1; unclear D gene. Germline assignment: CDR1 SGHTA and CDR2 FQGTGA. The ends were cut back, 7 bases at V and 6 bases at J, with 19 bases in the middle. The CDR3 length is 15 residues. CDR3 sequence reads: CASTLPMRSSNEQFF. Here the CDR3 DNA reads TGTGCCAGCACCCTCCCCATGAGGTCGTCCAATGAGCAGTTCTTC.